This T cell receptor beta chain was identified during a study of control samples from healthy donors and cancer patients. Germline V gene data show CDR1 as LGHNA and CDR2 as YNFKEQ. V lost 0 bases to trimming and J lost 0 bases, with 3 bases between them. This CDR3 has 14 amino acids. TCRdb's copy holds only in-frame clones and misses some; the assay was immunoSEQ multiplex PCR. The table lists hundreds of thousands of clones, 80% to 95% of them singletons. The sample consisted of PBMCs. J is TRBJ1-5 and V is TRBV4-2; D ambiguous. The origin of this receptor is a man aged 40-50 years with head and neck cancer. DNA of the CDR3: TGTGCCAGCAGCCAAGATTATAGCAATCAGCCCCAGCATTTT. Translating it yields CASSQDYSNQPQHF.